This T cell receptor (beta chain) was documented in a study of blood T cells in healthy people across ages. V shed 1 base and J shed 8 bases, with 11 bases lying between them. CDR3 length: 13 amino acids. Germline V gene sequence: CDR1 SNHLY, CDR2 FYNNEI. PCR was performed a second time for about 7 to 12 cycles using a sample-barcoded 5' primer and a J-beta primer mix. A template-switch adaptor containing 12 random nucleotides labeled each cDNA molecule. Every sample gave at least 3 million paired-end reads containing CDR3. TCRdb independently ran MiXCR on the 5' RACE reads; one entry per CDR3 protein. The data contain approximately 810,000 distinct CDR3 sequences, more than 25% of them singletons. Peripheral blood samples of 9 to 10 milliliters were drawn from each donor.

This clonotype originated in an elderly woman in good health. The V call is TRBV2, the J call TRBJ1-2; no definite D call. The sequenced sample consisted of blood. This CDR3 reads CASSEGVPGGYTF. CDR3 in DNA: TGTGCCAGCAGTGAAGGGGTCCCGGGCGGCTACACCTTC. Full variable domain (rest looked up from reference TRBV2 and TRBJ1-2): EPEVTQTPSHQVTQMGQEVILRCVPISNHLYFYWYRQILGQKVEFLVSFYNNEISEKSEIFDDQFSVERPDGSNFTLKIRSTKLEDSAMYFCASSEGVPGGYTFGSGTRLTVV.